This TCR beta chain was recovered during a study of siplizumab effects on memory and regulatory T cells. V trimming: 4 bases; J trimming: 0 bases; junction bases outside the gene matches: 6. The CDR3 runs to 16 residues. Germline V lookup: CDR1 SGHRS, CDR2 YFSETQ. Libraries were prepared by immunoSEQ multiplex PCR; TCRdb keeps only in-frame clonotypes and omits some of them. The data show some 120,000 clones, with roughly 94% seen just once and roughly 1.7% held by the top ten. Concerning this clone: Its target is not known.

Study observations and caveats: Mapping to unstimulated subsets was achieved for only a minor fraction of alloreactive clones.

The chain has TRBV5-1 and TRBJ1-4; 7 nucleotides align to TRBD1. Sequenced material: non-Treg CD4+ T cells sorted from blood. The clonotype originates from a human donor in good health. In DNA form, the CDR3 reads TGCGCCAGCAGCCGTGACACAGGGGCAACTAATGAAAAACTGTTTTTT. Its translation: CASSRDTGATNEKLFF.